The rows below give T cell receptor beta chains drawn from one sample of a study of T cell responses to AZD1222 COVID-19 vaccine. Some clones are missing from TCRdb's copy, which holds only in-frame ones; the method was immunoSEQ multiplex PCR. The table shows some 80,000 clones, with roughly 82% occurring only once. Here the sequenced sample was peripheral blood, taken on day 0 of AZD1222 vaccination. Receptors were obtained from an adult in good health. The CDR3 runs from the conserved cysteine through the conserved F or W. Each record gives: clone size, D gene, V gene, CDR3 length, J gene, CDR3 protein, CDR3 DNA. The D gene is left open where the match is weak. Expanded clones are given a class, and other clones once, few, many or no size at all.

>-|TRBD1|TRBV29-1|14|TRBJ2-3
CSVEVSRGIDTQYF
TGCAGCGTTGAAGTCAGCAGGGGGATAGATACGCAGTATTTT
>-|-|TRBV6-2/TRBV6-3|16|TRBJ1-5
CASSYGLEDSNQPQHF
TGTGCCAGCAGTTACGGCCTCGAAGATAGCAATCAGCCCCAGCATTTT
>-|TRBD1|TRBV19|15|TRBJ1-4
CASSPRGQGAKRLFF
TGTGCCAGTTCACCTCGGGGACAGGGGGCGAAGAGACTGTTTTTT
>few|-|TRBV5-1|15|TRBJ1-3
CASSLQNPTGDTIYF
TGCGCCAGCAGCTTGCAAAACCCGACAGGAGACACCATATATTTT
>-|TRBD2|TRBV7-3|15|TRBJ2-1
CASSSSGGVYNEQFF
TGTGCCAGCAGCTCAAGCGGGGGGGTTTACAATGAGCAGTTCTTC
>-|-|TRBV19|15|TRBJ1-4
CASSRGTSTNEKLFF
TGTGCCAGTAGTAGGGGGACCTCAACTAATGAAAAACTGTTTTTT
>-|TRBD2|TRBV4-2|17|TRBJ2-1
CASSQGTWAGGYNEQFF
TGTGCCAGCAGCCAAGGGACGTGGGCGGGAGGATACAATGAGCAGTTCTTC
>-|TRBD1|TRBV27|17|TRBJ1-2
CASSLGPGTAFNYGYTF
TGTGCCAGCAGTTTGGGTCCCGGGACAGCATTCAACTATGGCTACACCTTC
>-|TRBD2|TRBV5-5|17|TRBJ2-1
CASNPGRRTSDYNEQFF
TGTGCCAGCAATCCTGGTCGAAGGACTAGCGATTACAATGAGCAGTTCTTC
>-|TRBD2|TRBV19|16|TRBJ2-1
CASGGGGRFSYNEQFF
TGTGCCAGTGGTGGCGGGGGGCGATTCTCCTACAATGAGCAGTTCTTC
>once|TRBD1|TRBV10-3|14|TRBJ1-4
CAISATGVGEKLFF
TGTGCCATCAGCGCGACAGGGGTGGGTGAAAAACTGTTTTTT